This entry describes one T cell receptor (beta chain). Its antigen has not been determined. No base quality information exists; no much larger clone differs at one position. V is pared back by 3 bases and J by 3 bases, with 14 bases lying between the germline termini. From a lookup of the germline V gene (reference sequence), CDR1 and CDR2 are DFQATT and SNEGSKA. From the cysteine up to the phenylalanine, the CDR3 has a length of 15 residues. The read is trimmed to its CDR3 DNA, 45 bases read in frame from base 1. TCRbeta CDR3 regions were amplified from genomic DNA by means of the immunoSEQ Assay, a bias-controlled multiplex PCR. In the authors' own workflow: The number of nucleated cells in each sample was estimated from the amplification of reference gene primers within the assay. To quantify the absolute abundance of each unique TCRbeta CDR3 rearrangement, sequence reads were collapsed and filtered. For each sample, productive Simpson clonality was calculated as the square root of Simpson's diversity index over productive rearrangements. The table comes from immuneACCESS by way of TCRdb, which keeps in-frame sequences with V and J called. Part of the clones is missing from these tables; in studies checked, under half for an unresolved V gene and the rest for unknown reasons. D and trimming were read from the DNA, whereas the V and J calls and clone size are those reported in that table. For this sample there are 120,000 or so clones; 65% to 85% appear just once. The top ten constitute roughly 1.8% of the sample.

The data were obtained in a study of blood T cell repertoires in COVID-19 (dated by TCRdb to between 2020 and 2021). A note on the overall study: Samples covering the acute and convalescent phases of COVID-19 were provided by collaborators in the United States, Italy and Spain. The material from the prospective study consisted of cDNA or gDNA derived from T cells, B-cell-depleted T cells, or PBMCs. Subjects who had been exposed to COVID-19, were actively infected with it, or had recovered from it provided the deeply sampled blood TCRbeta repertoires that made up the dataset. The repertoires were released in a freely available public database meant as a resource for research on the immune response to SARS-CoV-2. The samples were drawn from two sources: the first 160 participants of the ongoing ImmuneRACE study, and fewer than 1,500 subjects contributed by 6 global collaborators. Nearly every sample came with metadata listing a de-identified subject ID, COVID-19 status, age in years and sex. Where HLA class I and class II types were available, the types were taken from metadata supplied by the sample provider, not from assay-based typing. Study-wide conclusions, independent of this receptor: The quantity of clinical and demographic metadata differed by source and by participant and was supplied without curation.

Whole blood was collected in K2EDTA tubes by collaborating institutions according to the institutions' own protocols. For TCRbeta analysis, collaborator samples were shipped as frozen whole blood, as isolated PBMCs, or as DNA extracted from either sample type. This TCR was sampled from a man between 70 and 80 years old with acute or convalescent COVID-19. Source material: peripheral blood. The sequence is built from TRBV20-1 and TRBJ1-4, with no D gene named confidently. The DNA sequence is given as TGCAGTGCTAGTTGGAGGAGGGCAGCTAATGAAAAACTGTTTTTT. Its coded protein is CSASWRRAANEKLFF.